This TCR beta chain derives from a study of blood T cells in healthy people across ages. Study results and limitations: Researchers deemed the diversity estimates from one million T cells underestimates. With age, beta diversity per million T cells declined roughly linearly, significantly by 30 to 40. PBMCs left unsorted prevented a conclusive naive versus antigen-experienced comparison.

As regards this clonotype: Its specificity is unknown.

Trimming left V 5 bases short and J 4 bases short, with 18 bases between. Germline loops: CDR1 WSHSY, CDR2 SAAADI. This CDR3 comprises 16 residues. Aged roughly 6 to 100, donors were systemically healthy Caucasians from Russia. Through a sample-barcoded 5' primer and a J-beta primer mix, a second PCR was run for about 6 to 11 cycles. MiXCR, applied by TCRdb to the 5' RACE reads, yields one record per CDR3 protein. The sample lists 1,500,000 or so distinct CDR3 sequences; 59% were seen once. This receptor was obtained from a man between 18 and 35 years old in good health. This chain uses TRBV10-2 with TRBJ2-1; TRBD2 is a possible D gene (6 bases). The specimen sequenced was blood. CDR3 bases: TGCGCCAGCAGTTCTGGGGACTCTCTAATATACAATGAGCAGTTCTTC. It codes for CASSSGDSLIYNEQFF.